This TCR beta chain was captured by sequencing in a study of regulatory T cells in long-lasting Graves disease. Notes on the study in general: Persistent-disease Graves' patients showed less TCR diversity than new cases. Researchers examined only peripheral blood and not thyroid tissue. Persistent disease favored TRBV28, TRBJ1-2 and TRBJ2-5.

The CDR3 is made up of 16 amino acids. The V and J ends lost 5 bases and 8 bases, in that order; junction bases with no gene match: 13. The germline CDR1 and CDR2 sequences are SGHTA and FQGTGA. The authors built TCR beta libraries using iRepertoire HTBI primers and Arm-PCR of CDR3 regions. Each CDR3 protein gets one entry after TCRdb re-called the multiplex PCR reads with MiXCR. The sample holds more than 350,000 distinct CDR3 sequences, more than 12% seen once. This clonotype was counted at least ten times. Its target is unknown. As for time point: newly diagnosed GD, antithyroid drugs for less than 3 months. PBMCs were the source of the RNA used for TCR sequencing. This same sample was also part of a study on T cells in Graves' hyperthyroidism and ophthalmopathy.

This TCR was sampled from a woman aged 30 to 39 with Graves disease. The J gene is TRBJ2-1, the V gene TRBV7-3, with 9 positions matching TRBD2. The sequencing here drew on peripheral blood mononuclear cells (PBMCs), taken at new diagnosis, from a patient treated with antithyroid drugs. The chain's CDR3 is CASSPVGGRAVDEQFF. The CDR3 DNA follows: TGTGCCAGCAGCCCCGTAGGCGGGAGGGCCGTGGATGAGCAGTTCTTC.